This T cell receptor beta chain was identified during a study of CD8 T cells in ankylosing spondylitis. Study-level findings and limits: As for the disease-linked clones, they showed a CD8+ phenotype and occurred at relatively low frequencies in peripheral blood.

Via MiXCR, TCRdb re-called the 5' RACE reads, giving one row per CDR3 protein. The sample holds 200,000 to 250,000 distinct CDR3 sequences, around a tenth seen once. Germline-derived CDR1 and CDR2 are MDHEN and SYDVKM. The CDR3 totals 13 residues. This clonotype has ten or more counts. What it recognizes is unknown. At one end, the junction sequence differs from germline, possibly due to a read error. This TCR was sampled from a male donor with ankylosing spondylitis or in good health (not recorded which). Sequencing was done on a sample of blood, either unsorted or a sorted T cell fraction (not recorded which). The V and J genes are TRBV28 and TRBJ2-7, with D maybe TRBD2 (7 bases). The CDR3 coding sequence is TGTGCCAGCAGTCCCCGGGTGGGGGGGCACTCGGACTTC. This sequence encodes CASSPRVGGHSDF.